What follows are 30 T cell receptor beta chains derived from one specimen sequenced in a study of regulatory T cells in long-lasting Graves disease. Sample time point: newly diagnosed GD, antithyroid drugs for less than 3 months. Isolated PBMC RNA provided the starting material for the TCR library. Arm-PCR of CDR3 regions with iRepertoire HTBI primers generated TCR beta libraries. A single record per CDR3 protein comes from TCRdb applying MiXCR to the multiplex PCR reads. Found here are a few hundred thousand distinct CDR3 sequences, about 12% of them singletons; the top ten hold about 19%. This sample was also put to use in a study of T cells in Graves' hyperthyroidism and ophthalmopathy.

The input for sequencing was peripheral blood mononuclear cells (PBMCs), taken at new diagnosis, from a patient treated with antithyroid drugs. These receptors originate from a woman younger than 30 with Graves disease.

This clonotype was seen more than once but under ten times. This chain connects TRBV6-5 to TRBJ2-5; 10 bases line up with TRBD2. The V segment lost 2 bases and the J segment 0 bases; nucleotides outside the gene matches: 9. Germline V CDR1 and CDR2: MNHEY, SVGAGI. The CDR3 consists of 18 residues. The DNA of the CDR3 is TGTGCCAGCAGTTACCACACCCCGGGACTAGCGTACCAAGAGACCCAGTACTTC. Amino acid sequence: CASSYHTPGLAYQETQYF.

There are many counts of this clonotype. V and J are TRBV7-9 and TRBJ2-1, with unresolved D. V shed 3 bases and J shed 9 bases, with 6 bases lying between them. The germline V gene has CDR1 SEHNR and CDR2 FQNEAQ (reference sequence). This CDR3 contains 11 residues. The CDR3 bases are TGTGCCAGCAGCTTCTCGGGTGAGCAGTTCTTC. Translating it yields CASSFSGEQFF.

To note about this clonotype: Given a much more abundant clone one base away, this may be a read error. The CDR3 loop reads CAGSPLQGGDEQFF. In nucleotides, the CDR3 is TGTGCCGGCAGCCCCCTCCAGGGCGGGGATGAGCAGTTCTTC. The V call is TRBV7-3, the J call TRBJ2-1; perhaps TRBD2 as D (6 bases). Germline assignment: CDR1 SGHTA and CDR2 FQGTGA. CDR3 size: 14 residues.

This clonotype was counted only a few times. This rearrangement joins TRBV10-3 to TRBJ2-4; 15 bases align to TRBD2. Germline CDR1 is ENHRY and CDR2 is SYGVKD. The CDR3 totals 19 residues. Losses at the gene ends were 2 bases for V and 0 bases for J; bases not matched to a gene: 5. Here the CDR3 DNA reads TGTGCCATCAGTGAGGCCGGGACTAGCGGGAGGCTAGCCAAAAACATTCAGTACTTC. As protein: CAISEAGTSGRLAKNIQYF.

This clonotype was observed at least ten times. The chain employs TRBV11-2 and TRBJ2-3; tentatively, D is TRBD1 or TRBD2 (5 bases each). V was pared by 5 bases and J by 5 bases, with 8 bases between. In germline, CDR1 is SGHAT, CDR2 FQNNGV. This CDR3 has 12 residues. The CDR3 nucleotides are TGTGCCAGCAGCCGGGACCGAGATACGCAGTATTTT. It encodes CASSRDRDTQYF.

This clonotype was picked up many times. V gene TRBV20-1 combines with J gene TRBJ2-5, with a weak D call TRBD2 (6 bases). V lost 3 bases to trimming and J lost 5 bases, with 19 bases between them. The length of the CDR3 is 15 residues. Per germline, CDR1 DFQATT and CDR2 SNEGSKA (reference sequence). The CDR3 DNA sequence: TGCAGTGCTAGCCCTCAAGCGGGTCAAATCGAGACCCAGTACTTC. It encodes CSASPQAGQIETQYF.

This clonotype was seen many times. This chain joins TRBV3-1 and TRBJ2-4; tentatively, D is TRBD1 or TRBD2 (5 bases each). This CDR3 region has 16 residues. Germline values: CDR1 LGHDT, CDR2 YNNKEL (reference sequence). Trimming shortened V by 1 base and J by 9 bases, and 19 bases separated the two germline ends. CDR3 bases: TGTGCCAGCAGCCAAGGACAGCCTAGCCTTAAAGTCATTCAGTACTTC. Protein: CASSQGQPSLKVIQYF.

The sample holds many counts of this clonotype. The chain combines TRBV29-1 with TRBJ1-1; 7 nucleotides align to TRBD1. The V gene end was trimmed by 1 base and the J gene end by 4 bases; junction bases not matched to a gene: 6. CDR1 is SQVTM, CDR2 ANQGSEA, per germline. The CDR3 extends over 14 amino acids. This CDR3 reads CSVEVRNRGTEAFF. The CDR3 DNA sequence: TGCAGCGTTGAAGTAAGGAACAGGGGCACTGAAGCTTTCTTT.

This clonotype was recorded a few times. Being one base from a much bigger clone, this may be a read error. This chain connects TRBV20-1 to TRBJ2-2, with D tentatively TRBD1 (6 bases). The CDR3 is 13 amino acids. The germline V gene encodes CDR1 DFQATT and CDR2 SNEGSKA (reference sequence). CDR3 sequence reads: CSAGQTNTGELIF. The CDR3 nucleotides read TGCAGTGCCGGACAGACGAACACCGGGGAGCTGATTTTT.

About this clonotype: This clone may be a read error of a much larger clone one base away. The chain uses TRBV6-1 and TRBJ2-5; D call uncertain. The germline V gene has CDR1 MNHNS and CDR2 SASEGT. The CDR3 covers 15 residues. CDR3 in DNA: TGTGCCAGCAGTAGTTTCGGAGTCCACCAAGAGACCCAGTGCTTC. It specifies CASSSFGVHQETQCF.

The sample holds one count of this clonotype. One end of the junction does not line up with germline, which may come from a read error. The chain is built from TRBV14 and TRBJ2-2, with D perhaps being TRBD1 or TRBD2 (5 bases each). This CDR3 has 17 residues. CDR1 SGHDN and CDR2 FVKESK come from the germline V gene. The CDR3, as DNA: TGTGCCAGCAGCCTATCGGGGACGAAATGGAACGCCGGGGAGCTGTTTTTT. This sequence encodes CASSLSGTKWNAGELFF.

This clonotype was recorded many times. The genes are TRBV29-1 and TRBJ2-5; 7 bases line up with TRBD1. The CDR3 extends over 15 amino acids. The J segment lost 4 bases and the V segment lost 3 bases, leaving 11 bases of the junction unmatched. Per germline, CDR1 SQVTM and CDR2 ANQGSEA. The CDR3: CSVESDRTVIETQYF. The CDR3 DNA reads as TGCAGCGTTGAGTCGGACAGGACGGTTATAGAGACCCAGTACTTC.

The chain couples TRBV7-9 to TRBJ2-5, with 11 nucleotides matching TRBD1. Germline V gene data show CDR1 as SEHNR and CDR2 as FQNEAQ (reference sequence). Trimming removed 6 bases from V and 1 base from J; junction bases left unmatched: 10. This CDR3 region has 17 residues. The CDR3 coding sequence is TGTGCCAGCAGATATAGAACCGGGACAGGGGGCCAAGAGACCCAGTACTTC. Encoded protein: CASRYRTGTGGQETQYF.

This clonotype was detected ten times or more. The chain has TRBV20-1 and TRBJ2-1, with D maybe TRBD2 (6 bases). Between the trimmed V and J ends, which lost 2 bases and 2 bases, there was a span of 25 bases. The CDR3 sequence is 19 residues long. Germline V gives CDR1 DFQATT, CDR2 SNEGSKA (reference sequence). CDR3 DNA sequence: TGCAGTGCTAGATTTTCGTTACTCCCAGGGACTTACACCTACAATGAGCAGTTCTTC. This translates into CSARFSLLPGTYTYNEQFF.

In this sample, this clonotype turned up many times. Its ends do not fully match the called genes, so a read error is possible. The CDR3 spells CASTLTREGYGYTF. The DNA of the CDR3 is TGTGCCAGCACCTTAACGAGGGAAGGTTATGGCTACACCTTC. The rearrangement links TRBV7-2 to TRBJ1-2, with D unclear. CDR1 and CDR2 from the germline V gene are SGHTA and FQGNSA. This CDR3 comprises 14 residues.

There are a few counts of this clonotype. The V call is TRBV15, the J call TRBJ1-1; TRBD1 is a possible D gene (6 bases). CDR1 is LNHNV and CDR2 is YYDKDF in the germline V gene (reference sequence). CDR3 size: 20 residues. With 1 base removed from V and 0 bases from J, the gap between germline ends came to 24 bases. CDR3 nucleotide sequence: TGTGCCACCAGCAGAGGGACAGCACTTTCACTGGGTCTTATGAACACTGAAGCTTTCTTT. This sequence encodes CATSRGTALSLGLMNTEAFF.

This chain uses TRBV28 with TRBJ2-1; unclear D gene. The CDR3 runs 14 residues. Trimming cost V 3 bases and J 14 bases, with 20 bases left between them. Germline CDR1 and CDR2: MDHEN and SYDVKM. CDR3 sequence (DNA): TGTGCCAGCAGTTTGGGTTTTCGTTTTCCAATCGAGTTCTTC. Its translation is CASSLGFRFPIEFF.

This clonotype was seen more than once but under ten times. Being one base from a much bigger clone, this may be a read error. V usage is TRBV20-1 and J usage is TRBJ1-4; TRBD1 might be the D (6 bases). Trimming left V 5 bases short and J 6 bases short, with 13 bases between. The CDR3 is 13 amino acids. Germline V gives CDR1 DFQATT, CDR2 SNEGSKA (reference sequence). The CDR3 here is CSARGSGDEKLFF. The CDR3, as DNA: TGCAGTGCTCGGGGGTCAGGGGATGAAAAACTGTTTTTT.

This clonotype was observed a few times. The CDR3, as DNA: TGTGCCAGCAGTTACGCGACAGGCCCACGCCCGGGCTACACCTTC. Encoded protein: CASSYATGPRPGYTF. The chain joins TRBV6-2 or TRBV6-3 to TRBJ1-2; D is possibly TRBD1 (6 bases). The germline V gene has CDR1 MNHEY and CDR2 SVGEGT. The CDR3 has 15 amino acids. V shed 2 bases and J shed 8 bases, with 18 bases lying between them.

This chain joins TRBV19 and TRBJ1-5; perhaps TRBD1 as D (6 bases). The CDR3 totals 15 residues. V lost 5 bases and J lost 2, with 13 bases in between. CDR1 LNHDA and CDR2 SQIVND come from the germline V gene (reference sequence). DNA of the CDR3: TGTGCCAGTAGTCTTACAGGGTCTGGCAATCAGCCCCAGCATTTT. Translation: CASSLTGSGNQPQHF. The full variable domain, rest sourced from reference TRBV19 and TRBJ1-5, is DGGITQSPKYLFRKEGQNVTLSCEQNLNHDAMYWYRQDPGQGLRLIYYSQIVNDFQKGDIAEGYSVSREKKESFPLTVTSAQKNPTAFYLCASSLTGSGNQPQHFGDGTRLSIL.

This clonotype has a single count. This may be a read error: a much more frequent sequence differs by one nucleotide. The chain uses TRBV20-1 and TRBJ2-7; 8 bases are shared with TRBD2. The germline V gene has CDR1 DFQATT and CDR2 SNEGSKA (reference sequence). The CDR3 has 15 amino acids. The trim removed 2 bases at V and 3 bases at J, leaving 9 bases unmatched. The CDR3 protein is CSARSPTSEIYEQYF. CDR3 coding DNA: TGCAGTGCTAGAAGTCCGACTAGCGAGATCTACGAGCAGTACTTC.

The V call is TRBV30, the J call TRBJ1-2; 10 bases fit TRBD1. The CDR3 covers 12 residues. The V segment lost 5 bases and the J segment 6 bases; nucleotides outside the gene matches: 3. Germline CDR1 and CDR2: GTSNPN and SVGIG (reference sequence). The CDR3 loop reads CAWGGTGDGYTF. In nucleotides, the CDR3 is TGTGCCTGGGGGGGGACAGGGGATGGCTACACCTTC.

In regard to this clonotype: One base away lies a much larger clone, so this may be a sequencing read error. The chain couples TRBV9 to TRBJ2-3, with D possibly matching TRBD2 (5 bases). The CDR3 sequence is 14 residues long. CDR1 SGDLS and CDR2 YYNGEE come from the germline V gene. CDR3 in amino acids: CAGSVGGRADTQYF. The CDR3 region has the DNA TGTGCCGGCAGCGTTGGCGGGCGCGCAGATACGCAGTATTTT.

This clonotype has more than one count but fewer than ten. The CDR3 protein is CASVTGGYGIQYF. CDR3 DNA sequence: TGTGCCAGCGTGACAGGGGGCTATGGCATTCAGTACTTC. The chain uses TRBV7-2 and TRBJ2-4; 10 bases line up with TRBD1. Germline values: CDR1 SGHTA, CDR2 FQGNSA. J was trimmed by 9 bases and V by 8 bases; bases with no gene match: 7. The CDR3 spans 13 residues.

This clonotype showed up many times. The CDR3 bases are TGTGCCAGCAGCTTAGGAACTGGGACATATGGCTACACCTTC. Protein: CASSLGTGTYGYTF. This chain connects TRBV7-2 to TRBJ1-2; D possibly corresponds to TRBD1 (6 bases). Trimming left V 1 base short and J 5 bases short, with 11 bases between. The CDR3 spans 14 residues. CDR1 and CDR2 from the germline V gene are SGHTA and FQGNSA.

This clonotype was recorded a few times. CDR3 region: CSARELAGGQTQFF. The CDR3 DNA is TGCAGTGCTAGAGAACTAGCGGGGGGTCAAACGCAGTTCTTC. The gene calls are TRBV20-1 and TRBJ2-1, with 12 bases lining up with TRBD2. Losses at the gene ends were 0 bases for V and 12 bases for J; bases not matched to a gene: 6. CDR1 and CDR2 (germline): DFQATT, SNEGSKA (reference sequence). The CDR3 totals 14 residues.

In this sample, this clonotype turned up a few times. This sequence joins TRBV6-1 and TRBJ2-2; 11 bases match TRBD1. CDR3 length: 17 amino acids. V trimming: 8 bases; J trimming: 5 bases; junction bases outside the gene matches: 13. From germline, CDR1 is MNHNS and CDR2 SASEGT. CDR3 bases: TGTGCCAGCCGGTATCCGGGACAGGGGGGATTGACCGGGGAGCTGTTTTTT. Translation gives CASRYPGQGGLTGELFF.

A single count supports this clonotype. V usage is TRBV27 and J usage is TRBJ2-3; 12 bases fit TRBD2. Germline lookup yields CDR1 MNHEY and CDR2 SMNVEV (reference sequence). Trimming cost V 4 bases and J 2 bases; bases outside gene matches: 7. The CDR3 is 17 residues long. CDR3 DNA: TGTGCCAGCAGTTCCCCCAGACTAGCGGGGGCCACAGATACGCAGTATTTT. Translating gives CASSSPRLAGATDTQYF.

This clonotype has more than one count but fewer than ten. A much larger clone is a single base away; this may be a read error. CDR3 bases: TGTGCCAGCATCCCACACTGGGCCACTGAAGCTTCCTTT. This encodes CASIPHWATEASF. The rearrangement links TRBV12-3 or TRBV12-4 to TRBJ1-1; D remains ambiguous. This CDR3 comprises 13 residues.

The table lists this clonotype with a few counts. This rearrangement joins TRBV12-3 or TRBV12-4 to TRBJ2-7; no clear D gene. V lost 8 bases and J 6 bases, leaving 17 bases between the germline ends. This CDR3 has 13 amino acids. The CDR3 DNA sequence: TGTGCCAGCTCAGTTTTGGGCTGGGGCGAGCAGTACTTC. It yields the protein CASSVLGWGEQYF.